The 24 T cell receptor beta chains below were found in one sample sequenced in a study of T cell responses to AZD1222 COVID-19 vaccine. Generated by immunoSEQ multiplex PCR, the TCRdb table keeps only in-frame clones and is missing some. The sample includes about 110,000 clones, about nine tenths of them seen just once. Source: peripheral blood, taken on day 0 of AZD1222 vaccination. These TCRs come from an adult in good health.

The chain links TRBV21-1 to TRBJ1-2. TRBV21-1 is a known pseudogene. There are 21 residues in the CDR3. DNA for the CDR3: TGTGCCAGCAGCAAAGTAAGAAGCGACAGTTCGGGGCTGAGCGCTAACAATGGCTACACCTTC. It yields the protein CASSKVRSDSSGLSANNGYTF.

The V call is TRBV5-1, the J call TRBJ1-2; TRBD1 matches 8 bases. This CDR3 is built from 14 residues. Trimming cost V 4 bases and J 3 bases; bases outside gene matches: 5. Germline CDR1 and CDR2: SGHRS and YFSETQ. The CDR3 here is CASSEDRGDYGYTF. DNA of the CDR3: TGCGCCAGCAGCGAAGACAGGGGAGACTATGGCTACACCTTC. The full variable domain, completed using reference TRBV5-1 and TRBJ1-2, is KAGVTQTPRYLIKTRGQQVTLSCSPISGHRSVSWYQQTPGQGLQFLFEYFSETQRNKGNFPGRFSGRQFSNSRSEMNVSTLELGDSALYLCASSEDRGDYGYTFGSGTRLTVV.

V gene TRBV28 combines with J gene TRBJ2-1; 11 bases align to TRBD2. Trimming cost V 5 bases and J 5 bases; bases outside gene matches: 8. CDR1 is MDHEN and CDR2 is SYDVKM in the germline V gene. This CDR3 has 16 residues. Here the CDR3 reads CASSTISGRVHNEQFF. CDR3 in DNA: TGTGCCAGCAGTACGATTAGCGGGAGGGTCCACAATGAGCAGTTCTTC.

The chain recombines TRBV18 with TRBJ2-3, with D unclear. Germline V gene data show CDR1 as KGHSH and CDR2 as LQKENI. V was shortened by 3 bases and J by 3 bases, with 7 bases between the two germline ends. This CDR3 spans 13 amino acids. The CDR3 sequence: CASSPAWTDTQYF. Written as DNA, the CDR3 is TGTGCCAGCTCACCTGCGTGGACAGATACGCAGTATTTT.

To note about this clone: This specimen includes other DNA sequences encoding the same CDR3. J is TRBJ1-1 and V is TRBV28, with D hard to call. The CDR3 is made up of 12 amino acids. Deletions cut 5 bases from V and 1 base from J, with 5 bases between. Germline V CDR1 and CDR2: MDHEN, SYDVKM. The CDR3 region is CASSVRNTEAFF. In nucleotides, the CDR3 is TGTGCCAGCAGTGTACGGAACACTGAAGCTTTCTTT.

The CDR3 nucleotides read TGTGCCATCACCGAAAGGGGCGGGGGGCCGAGTGGCACCGGGGAGCTGTTTTTT. The encoded protein is CAITERGGGPSGTGELFF. This chain links TRBV10-3 with TRBJ2-2, with 8 bases fitting TRBD2. There are 18 residues in the CDR3. CDR1 ENHRY and CDR2 SYGVKD come from the germline V gene. The V and J ends lost 7 bases and 4 bases, in that order; junction bases with no gene match: 17.

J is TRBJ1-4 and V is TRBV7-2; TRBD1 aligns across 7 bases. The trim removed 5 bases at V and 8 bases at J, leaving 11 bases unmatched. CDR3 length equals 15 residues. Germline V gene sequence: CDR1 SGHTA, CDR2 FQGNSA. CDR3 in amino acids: CASSLTPGGEEKLFF. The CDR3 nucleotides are TGTGCCAGCAGCCTAACGCCAGGGGGTGAGGAAAAACTGTTTTTT.

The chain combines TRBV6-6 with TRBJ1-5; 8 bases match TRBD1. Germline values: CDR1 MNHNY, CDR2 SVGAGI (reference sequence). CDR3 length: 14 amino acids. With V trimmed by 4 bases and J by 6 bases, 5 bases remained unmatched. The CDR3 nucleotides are TGTGCCAGCAGTTCGCAGGGGGCGGGTCAGCCCCAGCATTTT. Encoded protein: CASSSQGAGQPQHF.

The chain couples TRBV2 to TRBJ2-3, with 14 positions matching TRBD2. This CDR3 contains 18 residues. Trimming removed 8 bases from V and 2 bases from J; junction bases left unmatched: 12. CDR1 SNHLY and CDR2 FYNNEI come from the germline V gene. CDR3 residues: CASRRPMTSGRATDTQYF. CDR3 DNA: TGTGCCAGCCGGCGTCCTATGACTAGCGGGAGGGCCACAGATACGCAGTATTTT.

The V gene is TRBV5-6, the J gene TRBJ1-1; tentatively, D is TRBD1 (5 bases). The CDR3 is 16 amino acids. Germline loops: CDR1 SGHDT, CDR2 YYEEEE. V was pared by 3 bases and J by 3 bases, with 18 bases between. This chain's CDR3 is CASSYELILGDTEAFF. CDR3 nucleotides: TGTGCCAGCAGCTACGAACTTATTCTAGGGGACACTGAAGCTTTCTTT.

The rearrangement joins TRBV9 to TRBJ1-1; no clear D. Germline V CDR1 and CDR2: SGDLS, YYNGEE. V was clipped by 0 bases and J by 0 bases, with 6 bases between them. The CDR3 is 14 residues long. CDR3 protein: CASSVAGVNTEAFF. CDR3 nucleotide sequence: TGTGCCAGCAGCGTAGCTGGTGTGAACACTGAAGCTTTCTTT.

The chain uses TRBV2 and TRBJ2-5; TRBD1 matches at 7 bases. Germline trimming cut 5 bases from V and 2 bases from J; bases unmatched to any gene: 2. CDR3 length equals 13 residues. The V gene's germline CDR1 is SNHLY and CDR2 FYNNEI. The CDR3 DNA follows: TGTGCCAGCAGTCGGGACAGACAAGAGACCCAGTACTTC. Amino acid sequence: CASSRDRQETQYF.

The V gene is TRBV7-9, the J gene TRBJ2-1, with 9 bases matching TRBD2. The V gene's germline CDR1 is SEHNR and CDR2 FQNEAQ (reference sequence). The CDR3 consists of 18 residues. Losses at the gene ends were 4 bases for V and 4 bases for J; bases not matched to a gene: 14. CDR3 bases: TGTGCCAGCAGCTCACAACACATAGCGGGGGAGAGATACAATGAGCAGTTCTTC. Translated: CASSSQHIAGERYNEQFF. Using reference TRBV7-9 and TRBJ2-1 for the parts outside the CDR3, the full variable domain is DTGVSQNPRHKITKRGQNVTFRCDPISEHNRLYWYRQTLGQGPEFLTYFQNEAQLEKSRLLSDRFSAERPKGSFSTLEIQRTEQGDSAMYLCASSSQHIAGERYNEQFFGPGTRLTVL.

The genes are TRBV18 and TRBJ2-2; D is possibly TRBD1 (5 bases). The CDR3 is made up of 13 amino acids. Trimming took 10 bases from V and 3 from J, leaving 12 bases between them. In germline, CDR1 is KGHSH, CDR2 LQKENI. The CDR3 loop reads CATDLGHTGELFF. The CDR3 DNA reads TGTGCCACGGACCTGGGGCACACCGGGGAGCTGTTTTTT.

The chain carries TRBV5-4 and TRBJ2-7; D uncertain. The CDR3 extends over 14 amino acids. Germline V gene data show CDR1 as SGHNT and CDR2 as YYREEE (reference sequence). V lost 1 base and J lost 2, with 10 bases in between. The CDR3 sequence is CASSLRSSTYEQYF. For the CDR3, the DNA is TGTGCCAGCAGCTTGAGGTCCTCAACCTACGAGCAGTACTTC.

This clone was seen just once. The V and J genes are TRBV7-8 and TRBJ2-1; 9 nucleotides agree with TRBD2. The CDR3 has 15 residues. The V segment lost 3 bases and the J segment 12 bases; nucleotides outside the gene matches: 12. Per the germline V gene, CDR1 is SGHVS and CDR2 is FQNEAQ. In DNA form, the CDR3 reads TGTGCCAGCAGCTTGCGGACTAGCGCCGGTAGGGGGCAGTTCTTC. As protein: CASSLRTSAGRGQFF.

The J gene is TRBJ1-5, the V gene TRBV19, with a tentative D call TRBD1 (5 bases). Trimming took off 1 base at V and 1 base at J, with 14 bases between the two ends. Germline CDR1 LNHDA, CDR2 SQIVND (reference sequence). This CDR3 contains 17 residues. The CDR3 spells CASSIASMGRSNQPQHF. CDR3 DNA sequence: TGTGCCAGTAGTATAGCGTCGATGGGACGAAGCAATCAGCCCCAGCATTTT.

The DNA of the CDR3 is TGTGCCAGCAGCTCGGGCGGGGGGTGGTACGAGCAGTACTTC. Translated: CASSSGGGWYEQYF. The rearrangement uses TRBV7-8 and TRBJ2-7; 8 bases line up with TRBD2. Germline lookup yields CDR1 SGHVS and CDR2 FQNEAQ. With V trimmed by 4 bases and J by 4 bases, 6 bases remained unmatched. The CDR3 consists of 14 residues. Looking up the rest from reference TRBV7-8 and TRBJ2-7 gives the full variable domain: GAGVSQSPRYKVAKRGQDVALRCDPISGHVSLFWYQQALGQGPEFLTYFQNEAQLDKSGLPSDRFFAERPEGSVSTLKIQRTQQEDSAVYLCASSSGGGWYEQYFGPGTRLTVT.

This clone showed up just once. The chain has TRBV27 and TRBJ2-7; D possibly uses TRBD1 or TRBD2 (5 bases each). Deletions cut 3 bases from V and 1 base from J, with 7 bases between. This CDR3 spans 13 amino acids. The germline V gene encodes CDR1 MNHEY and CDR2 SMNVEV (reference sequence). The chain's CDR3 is CASSLGPSYEQYF. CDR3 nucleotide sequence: TGTGCCAGCAGTTTGGGACCTTCCTACGAGCAGTACTTC.

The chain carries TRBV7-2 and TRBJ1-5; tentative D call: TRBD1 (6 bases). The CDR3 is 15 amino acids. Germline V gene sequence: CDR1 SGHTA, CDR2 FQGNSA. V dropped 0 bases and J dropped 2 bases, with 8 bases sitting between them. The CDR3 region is CASSLAGGGNQPQHF. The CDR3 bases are TGTGCCAGCAGCTTAGCAGGGGGAGGCAATCAGCCCCAGCATTTT.

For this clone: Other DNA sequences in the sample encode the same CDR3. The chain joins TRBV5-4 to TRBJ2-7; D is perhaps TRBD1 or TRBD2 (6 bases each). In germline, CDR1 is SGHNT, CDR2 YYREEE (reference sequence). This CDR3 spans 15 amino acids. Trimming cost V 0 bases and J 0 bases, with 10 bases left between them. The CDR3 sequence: CASSLVGGDSYEQYF. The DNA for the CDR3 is TGTGCCAGCAGCTTGGTGGGGGGCGACTCCTACGAGCAGTACTTC.

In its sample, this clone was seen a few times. The CDR3 bases are TGTGCCAGCAGTCCCCACAGGGTCCATAATTCACCCCTCCACTTT. Its translation: CASSPHRVHNSPLHF. This sequence joins TRBV27 and TRBJ1-6, with D possibly matching TRBD1 (6 bases). This CDR3 spans 15 amino acids. Germline loops: CDR1 MNHEY, CDR2 SMNVEV (reference sequence). Trimming shortened V by 5 bases and J by 5 bases, and 13 bases separated the two germline ends.

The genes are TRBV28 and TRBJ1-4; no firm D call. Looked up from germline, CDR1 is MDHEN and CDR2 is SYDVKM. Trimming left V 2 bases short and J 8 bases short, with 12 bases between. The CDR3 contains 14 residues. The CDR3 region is CASSLIGPGEKLFF. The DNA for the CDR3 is TGTGCCAGCAGTTTAATAGGCCCGGGGGAAAAACTGTTTTTT. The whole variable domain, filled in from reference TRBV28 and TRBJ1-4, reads DVKVTQSSRYLVKRTGEKVFLECVQDMDHENMFWYRQDPGLGLRLIYFSYDVKMKEKGDIPEGYSVSREKKERFSLILESASTNQTSMYLCASSLIGPGEKLFFGSGTQLSVL.

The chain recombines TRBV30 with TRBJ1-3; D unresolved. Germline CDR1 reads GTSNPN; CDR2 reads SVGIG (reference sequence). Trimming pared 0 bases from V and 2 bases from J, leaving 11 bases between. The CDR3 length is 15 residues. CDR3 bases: TGTGCCTGGAGTGTAATCTCCAAGGCTGGAAACACCATATATTTT. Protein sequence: CAWSVISKAGNTIYF.